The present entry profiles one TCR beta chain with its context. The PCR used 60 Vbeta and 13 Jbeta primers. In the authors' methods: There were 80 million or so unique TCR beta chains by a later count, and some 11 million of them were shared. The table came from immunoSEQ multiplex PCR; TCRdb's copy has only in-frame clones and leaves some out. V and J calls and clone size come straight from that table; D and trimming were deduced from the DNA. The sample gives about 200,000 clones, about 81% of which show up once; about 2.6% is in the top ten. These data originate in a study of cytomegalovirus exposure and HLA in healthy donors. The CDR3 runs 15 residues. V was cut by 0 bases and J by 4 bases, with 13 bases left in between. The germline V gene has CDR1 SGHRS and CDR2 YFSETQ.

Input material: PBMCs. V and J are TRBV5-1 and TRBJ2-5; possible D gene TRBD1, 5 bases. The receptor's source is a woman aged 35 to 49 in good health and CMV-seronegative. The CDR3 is CASSLVGQGRETQYF. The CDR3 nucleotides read TGCGCCAGCAGCTTGGTGGGCCAGGGAAGAGAGACCCAGTACTTC.